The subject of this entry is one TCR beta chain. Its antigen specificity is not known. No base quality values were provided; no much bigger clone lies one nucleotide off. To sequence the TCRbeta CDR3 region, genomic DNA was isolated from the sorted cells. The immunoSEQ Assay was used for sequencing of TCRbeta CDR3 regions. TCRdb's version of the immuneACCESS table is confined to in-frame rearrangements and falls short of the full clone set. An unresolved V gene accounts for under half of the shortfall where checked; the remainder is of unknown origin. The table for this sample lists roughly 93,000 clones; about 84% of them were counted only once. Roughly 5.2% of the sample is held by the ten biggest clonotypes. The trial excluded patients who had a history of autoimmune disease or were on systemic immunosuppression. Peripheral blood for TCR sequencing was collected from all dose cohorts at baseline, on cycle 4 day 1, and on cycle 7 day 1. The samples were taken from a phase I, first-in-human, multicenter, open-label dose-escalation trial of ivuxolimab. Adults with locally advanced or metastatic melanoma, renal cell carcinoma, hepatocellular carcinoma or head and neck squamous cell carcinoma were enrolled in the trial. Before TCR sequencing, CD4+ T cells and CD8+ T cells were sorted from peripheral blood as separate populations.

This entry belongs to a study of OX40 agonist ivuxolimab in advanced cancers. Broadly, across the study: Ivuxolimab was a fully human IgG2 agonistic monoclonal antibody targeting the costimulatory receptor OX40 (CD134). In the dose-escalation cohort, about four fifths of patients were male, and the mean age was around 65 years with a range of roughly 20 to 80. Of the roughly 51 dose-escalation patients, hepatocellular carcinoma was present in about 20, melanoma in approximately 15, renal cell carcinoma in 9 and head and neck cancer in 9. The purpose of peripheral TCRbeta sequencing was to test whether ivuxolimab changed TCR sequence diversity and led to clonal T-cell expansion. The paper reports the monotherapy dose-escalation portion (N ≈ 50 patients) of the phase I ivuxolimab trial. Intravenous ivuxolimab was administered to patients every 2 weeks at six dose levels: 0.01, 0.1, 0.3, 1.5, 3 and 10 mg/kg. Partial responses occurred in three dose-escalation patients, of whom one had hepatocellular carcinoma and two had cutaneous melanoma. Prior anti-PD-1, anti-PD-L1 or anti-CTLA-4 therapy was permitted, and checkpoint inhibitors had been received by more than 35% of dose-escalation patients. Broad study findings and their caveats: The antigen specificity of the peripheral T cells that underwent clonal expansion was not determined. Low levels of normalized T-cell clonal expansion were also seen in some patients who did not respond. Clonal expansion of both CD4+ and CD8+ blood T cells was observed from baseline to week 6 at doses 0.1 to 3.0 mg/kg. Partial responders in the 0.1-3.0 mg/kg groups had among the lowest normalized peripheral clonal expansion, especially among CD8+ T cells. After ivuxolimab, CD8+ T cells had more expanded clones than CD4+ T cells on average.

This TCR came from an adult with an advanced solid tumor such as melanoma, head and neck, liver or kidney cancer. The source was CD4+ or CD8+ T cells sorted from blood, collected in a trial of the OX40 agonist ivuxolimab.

The CDR3 loop reads CASRPPGQGNTEAFF. Read as DNA, the sequence is TGTGCCAGCAGACCCCCGGGACAGGGAAACACTGAAGCTTTCTTT. The chain uses TRBV28 and TRBJ1-1; the central 9 bases match TRBD1. The CDR3 numbers 15 residues from cysteine through phenylalanine. Of the read, only the CDR3 DNA is kept; its 45 bases are in frame from base 1. For CDR1 and CDR2, the germline V gene lists MDHEN and SYDVKM. The junction shows trimming of 6 bases on V and 2 bases on J, and the gene matches do not reach 7 bases of it.